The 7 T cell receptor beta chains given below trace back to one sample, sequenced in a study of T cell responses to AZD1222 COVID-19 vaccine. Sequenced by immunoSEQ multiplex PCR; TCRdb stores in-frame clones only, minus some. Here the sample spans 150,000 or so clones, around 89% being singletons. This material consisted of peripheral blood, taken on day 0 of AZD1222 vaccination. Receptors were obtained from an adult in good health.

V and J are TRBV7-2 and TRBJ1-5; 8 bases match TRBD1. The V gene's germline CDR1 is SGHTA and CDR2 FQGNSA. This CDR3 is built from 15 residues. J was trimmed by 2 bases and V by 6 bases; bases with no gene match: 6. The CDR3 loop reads CASSTTTGGNQPQHF. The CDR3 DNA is TGTGCCAGCAGTACTACGACAGGGGGCAATCAGCCCCAGCATTTT.

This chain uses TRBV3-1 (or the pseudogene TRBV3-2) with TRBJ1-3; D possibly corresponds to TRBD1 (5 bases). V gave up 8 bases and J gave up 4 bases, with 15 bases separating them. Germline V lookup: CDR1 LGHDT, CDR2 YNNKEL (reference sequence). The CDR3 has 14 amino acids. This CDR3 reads CASRFRDGGNTIYF. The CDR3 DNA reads TGTGCCAGCCGCTTCCGGGACGGAGGAAACACCATATATTTT.

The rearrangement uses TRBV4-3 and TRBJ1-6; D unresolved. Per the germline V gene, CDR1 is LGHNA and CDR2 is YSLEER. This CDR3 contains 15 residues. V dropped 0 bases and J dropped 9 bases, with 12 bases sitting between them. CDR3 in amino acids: CASSQEIAGLSPLHF. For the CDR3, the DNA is TGCGCCAGCAGCCAAGAAATAGCTGGTCTTTCACCCCTCCACTTT.

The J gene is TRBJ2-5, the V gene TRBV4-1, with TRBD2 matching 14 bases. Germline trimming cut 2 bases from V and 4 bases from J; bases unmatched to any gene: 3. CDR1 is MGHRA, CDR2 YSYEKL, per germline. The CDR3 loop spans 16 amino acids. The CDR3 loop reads CASSQRLAGGPETQYF. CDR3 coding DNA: TGCGCCAGCAGCCAACGACTAGCGGGGGGGCCAGAGACCCAGTACTTC.

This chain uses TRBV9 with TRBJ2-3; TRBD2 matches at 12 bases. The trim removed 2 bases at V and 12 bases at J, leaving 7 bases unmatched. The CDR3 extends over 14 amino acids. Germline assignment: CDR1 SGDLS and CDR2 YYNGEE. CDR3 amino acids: CASSVLAGGFVQYF. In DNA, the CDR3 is TGTGCCAGCAGCGTTCTAGCGGGAGGGTTTGTTCAGTATTTT.

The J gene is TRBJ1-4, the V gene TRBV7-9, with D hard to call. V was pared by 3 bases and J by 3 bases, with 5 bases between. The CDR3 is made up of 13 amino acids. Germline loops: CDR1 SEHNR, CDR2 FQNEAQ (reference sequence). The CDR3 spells CASSFPPNEKLFF. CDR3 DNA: TGTGCCAGCAGCTTTCCTCCTAATGAAAAACTGTTTTTT. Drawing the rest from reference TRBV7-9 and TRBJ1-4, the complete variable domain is DTGVSQNPRHKITKRGQNVTFRCDPISEHNRLYWYRQTLGQGPEFLTYFQNEAQLEKSRLLSDRFSAERPKGSFSTLEIQRTEQGDSAMYLCASSFPPNEKLFFGSGTQLSVL.

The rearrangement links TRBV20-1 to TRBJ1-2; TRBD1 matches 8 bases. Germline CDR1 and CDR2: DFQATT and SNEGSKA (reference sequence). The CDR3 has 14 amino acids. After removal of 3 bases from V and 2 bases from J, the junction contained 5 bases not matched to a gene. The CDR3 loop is CSASPGQGNYGYTF. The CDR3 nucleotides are TGCAGTGCTAGTCCCGGACAGGGAAACTATGGCTACACCTTC.